This is a list of T cell receptor beta chains from one sample in a study of blood T cell repertoires in COVID-19. Using immunoSEQ multiplex PCR, the repertoire was profiled, and TCRdb retains in-frame clones only, with some absent. In the table there are about 86,000 clones, around four fifths of which are singletons. What was sequenced was peripheral blood. These receptors were taken from a man in his 70s with acute or convalescent COVID-19. CDR3s include the opening cysteine and the closing phenylalanine or tryptophan. A D gene is named only where the DNA matches it firmly. Size tells how often a clone was seen (once, few, many) or the class of an expanded clone, and some rows leave it out.

clone_size: -
d_call: TRBD1
v_call: TRBV30
cdr3_length: 12
j_call: TRBJ1-3
cdr3_nt: TGTGCCTGGTGGACAGGCGGAAACACCATATATTTT
cdr3_aa: CAWWTGGNTIYF

clone_size: -
d_call: -
v_call: TRBV25-1
cdr3_length: 13
j_call: TRBJ1-2
cdr3_nt: TGTGCCAGCAGTGATTACAAAAACTATGGCTACACCTTC
cdr3_aa: CASSDYKNYGYTF

clone_size: once
d_call: -
v_call: TRBV11-1
cdr3_length: 15
j_call: TRBJ2-1
cdr3_nt: TGTGCCAGCAGCTTAGCGTCAGGGGACTACAATGAGCAGTTCTTC
cdr3_aa: CASSLASGDYNEQFF

clone_size: -
d_call: -
v_call: TRBV5-1
cdr3_length: 12
j_call: TRBJ1-4
cdr3_nt: TGCGCCCGGATCCTCCCGGGGGAAAAACTGTTTTTT
cdr3_aa: CARILPGEKLFF

clone_size: -
d_call: -
v_call: TRBV11-3
cdr3_length: 13
j_call: TRBJ2-2
cdr3_nt: TGTGCCAGCAGCTTTCTGAGGGCCGGGGAGCTGTTTTTT
cdr3_aa: CASSFLRAGELFF

clone_size: -
d_call: TRBD2
v_call: TRBV6-5
cdr3_length: 14
j_call: TRBJ2-1
cdr3_nt: TGTGCCAGCAGCCCGGGGGGAGGGGCTGACGAGCAGTTCTTC
cdr3_aa: CASSPGGGADEQFF

clone_size: -
d_call: -
v_call: TRBV19
cdr3_length: 15
j_call: TRBJ1-6
cdr3_nt: TGTGCCAGTAGTATAGAAGTCTTTGCGAATTCACCCCTCCACTTT
cdr3_aa: CASSIEVFANSPLHF

clone_size: once
d_call: -
v_call: TRBV12-3/TRBV12-4
cdr3_length: 13
j_call: TRBJ2-5
cdr3_nt: TGTGCCAGCAGTTGGGACACGGGGGAGACCCAGTACTTC
cdr3_aa: CASSWDTGETQYF

clone_size: -
d_call: -
v_call: TRBV10-3
cdr3_length: 15
j_call: TRBJ1-2
cdr3_nt: TGTGCCATCAGTGATGGGCAGGGCGATTCGCTTGGCTACACCTTC
cdr3_aa: CAISDGQGDSLGYTF

clone_size: -
d_call: -
v_call: TRBV10-3
cdr3_length: 17
j_call: TRBJ1-1
cdr3_nt: TGTGCCATCAGAGGAACAGTTCCCGGTCGCCAAAACACTGAAGCTTTCTTT
cdr3_aa: CAIRGTVPGRQNTEAFF